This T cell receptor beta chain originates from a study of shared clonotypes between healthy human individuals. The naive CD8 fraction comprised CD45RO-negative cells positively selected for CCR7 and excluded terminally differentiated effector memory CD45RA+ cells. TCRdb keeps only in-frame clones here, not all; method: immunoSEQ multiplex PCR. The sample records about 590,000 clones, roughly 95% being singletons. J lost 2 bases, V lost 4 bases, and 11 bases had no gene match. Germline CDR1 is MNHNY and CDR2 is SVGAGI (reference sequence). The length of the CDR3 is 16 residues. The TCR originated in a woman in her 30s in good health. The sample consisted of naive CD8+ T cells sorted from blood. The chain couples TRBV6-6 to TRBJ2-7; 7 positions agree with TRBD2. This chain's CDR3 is CASSSETSWRPYEQYF. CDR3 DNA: TGTGCCAGCAGTTCAGAGACTAGCTGGCGACCCTACGAGCAGTACTTC.